This TCR beta chain was found in a study of PD-1 blockade in classical Hodgkin lymphoma. On the study more broadly: Patients were administered nivolumab (3 mg/kg intravenously) every 2 weeks. Study findings and constraints: Newly diagnosed patients were reported to exhibit reduced baseline TCR diversity relative to healthy donors. With CD4+ cells, TCR diversity rose significantly by C4D1, but not with CD8+ cells.

Described time point: cycle 4 day 1 (C4D1), after 6 weeks of nivolumab. Every one of the patients relapsed after autologous stem cell transplantation (brentuximab vedotin exposure was variable). The authors purified CD4+ T cells from thawed PBMCs by magnetic negative selection. Sequencing was performed with immunoSEQ multiplex PCR; in TCRdb, only in-frame clones are kept and a portion is missing. The profile covers around 13,000 clones, with about 90% appearing a single time and 0.8% to 1% taken by the ten largest. A note on this clone: What it binds is unknown.

Germline CDR1 is SGHNT and CDR2 is YYREEE (reference sequence). The CDR3 covers 13 residues. Germline trimming cut 7 bases from V and 0 bases from J; bases unmatched to any gene: 2. The rearrangement joins TRBV5-4 to TRBJ2-7, with TRBD1 matching over 9 bases. Sequenced material: CD4+ T cells from blood, taken before the fourth cycle of nivolumab. This TCR was recovered from a human donor with classical Hodgkin lymphoma. The CDR3 loop reads CASRQGGSYEQYF. The CDR3, as DNA: TGTGCCAGCCGACAGGGGGGCTCCTACGAGCAGTACTTC. Full variable domain (missing parts from reference TRBV5-4 and TRBJ2-7): ETGVTQSPTHLIKTRGQQVTLRCSSQSGHNTVSWYQQALGQGPQFIFQYYREEENGRGNFPPRFSGLQFPNYSSELNVNALELDDSALYLCASRQGGSYEQYFGPGTRLTVT.